This T cell receptor beta chain originates from a study of T and B cells in COVID-19 patients. Study-level background: Most recovered patients had mild to moderate COVID-19 treated as outpatients.

Multiplex PCR with BIOMED2 TRB-A/B primer pools amplified TRB rearrangements. TCRdb passed the multiplex PCR reads through MiXCR, listing each CDR3 protein once. Of approximately 15,000 distinct CDR3 sequences listed, 25% to 35% were seen once; the top ten hold around 7%. The length of the CDR3 is 13 residues. Germline V lookup: CDR1 GTSNPN, CDR2 SVGIG (reference sequence). Overall study findings and caveats: Highly clonal in active COVID-19, TRB repertoires exceeded healthy-donor diversity and richness at recovery.

Blood genomic DNA input for TRB amplification was about 240-550 ng. This clonotype is medium-sized. Its antigen remains unidentified. One end of the junction is discordant with germline, which a read error may explain. This TCR was sampled from a human donor who had recovered from COVID-19. The material sequenced was blood. The chain recombines TRBV30 with TRBJ1-4; 7 nucleotides agree with TRBD1. The CDR3 protein is CARSDRVGEKLFF. As DNA, the CDR3 is TGTGCCCGGAGCGACAGGGTTGGTGAAAAACTGTTTTTT. Full variable domain (outside the CDR3, taken from reference TRBV30 and TRBJ1-4): SQTIHQWPATLVQPVGSPLSLECTVEGTSNPNLYWYRQAAGRGLQLLFYSVGIGQISSEVPQNLSASRPQDRQFILSSKKLLLSDSGFYLCARSDRVGEKLFFGSGTQLSVL.